Reported below is one T cell receptor beta chain. Its target antigen remains unknown. No base quality values were provided; no much bigger clone lies one nucleotide off. V trim: 4 bases; J trim: 4 bases; unmatched bases: 3. Reading the germline V gene gives CDR1 SGHVS and CDR2 FQNEAQ. Its CDR3 holds 16 amino acids, cysteine through phenylalanine. Only CDR3 DNA remains: 48 bases, in frame from the first base. The sample belongs to a study of T cell changes during pregnancy in multiple sclerosis (dated by TCRdb to between 2017 and 2020). Turning to the overall study: The study examined how the T cell repertoire changed over the course of pregnancy in women with multiple sclerosis.

Library method: the immunoSEQ multiplex PCR assay. The source is immuneACCESS, and TCRdb retained only in-frame sequences with V and J called. Part of the clones is not carried over; for the studies checked, unresolved V genes explain less than half of this, and the remainder is unexplained. The sample table holds some 40,000 clones, of which about 90% were seen once. Of the sample, roughly 0.37% falls within the top ten clones. Here the chain combines TRBV7-8 and TRBJ2-3, with 15 central nucleotides matching TRBD2. This clonotype was obtained from a female donor in good health, enrolled as a control in a pregnancy study. The sample here was CD4+ T cells from peripheral blood mononuclear cells, taken in the third trimester of pregnancy. The CDR3 in this case is CASSWGLAGGSDTQYF. The DNA reads as follows: TGTGCCAGCAGCTGGGGACTAGCGGGAGGATCAGATACGCAGTATTTT.